These T cell receptor beta chains were read from a single sample in a study of untreated major depressive disorder. Measured with immunoSEQ multiplex PCR; TCRdb has only the in-frame clones, and not every one. The sample contains 20,000 to 25,000 clones, around 87% of which appear only once. Sequencing used CD4+ T cells from PBMCs. The receptors stem from a woman aged 25 to 45 in good health. Each CDR3 is given with its conserved first and last residue. Fields, in order: J gene, clone size, V gene, D gene, CDR3 protein, CDR3 DNA. D genes are given only for firm matches. Expanded clones are given a class, and other clones once, few, many or no size at all.

TRBJ2-7 NA TRBV19 TRBD2 CASSNQRGNSYEQYF TGTGCCAGTAGTAACCAGCGGGGGAACTCCTACGAGCAGTACTTC
TRBJ1-6 NA TRBV7-2 TRBD1 CASSPLDRSSYNSPLHF TGTGCCAGCAGCCCCCTGGACAGGAGCTCCTATAATTCACCCCTCCACTTT
TRBJ1-6 NA TRBV6-6 TRBD1 CASSDRDRGSPLHF TGTGCCAGCAGTGACCGGGACAGGGGTTCACCCCTCCACTTT
TRBJ1-1 NA TRBV4-1 NA CASSQEPGSGVLEAFF TGCGCCAGCAGCCAAGAGCCGGGGAGTGGGGTCCTTGAAGCTTTCTTT
TRBJ2-2 NA TRBV7-2 TRBD2 CASSPTSGARELFF TGTGCCAGCAGCCCGACTAGCGGGGCGAGGGAGCTGTTTTTT
TRBJ1-2 NA TRBV27 TRBD1 CASSPTGAYGYTF TGTGCCAGCAGTCCGACAGGGGCTTATGGCTACACCTTC
TRBJ2-2 NA TRBV7-2 TRBD1 CASRSGTGGRSGELFF TGTGCCAGCAGGTCAGGGACAGGGGGAAGATCCGGGGAGCTGTTTTTT
TRBJ2-2 once TRBV4-3 NA CASSQRNTGELFF TGCGCCAGCAGCCAAAGGAACACCGGGGAGCTGTTTTTT
TRBJ2-7 NA TRBV28 TRBD2 CASSQSGTSGVYEQYF TGTGCCAGCAGTCAATCTGGGACTAGCGGGGTCTACGAGCAGTACTTC
TRBJ2-7 NA TRBV7-6 NA CASSFTGLEQYF TGTGCCAGCAGCTTCACAGGACTCGAGCAGTACTTC
TRBJ1-6 NA TRBV5-5 TRBD1 CASSLYRDRGRSYNSPLHF TGTGCCAGCAGCTTGTACCGGGACAGGGGCAGATCCTATAATTCACCCCTCCACTTT
TRBJ1-4 NA TRBV5-4 NA CASSLRTAGEKLFF TGTGCCAGCAGCTTGAGGACGGCGGGTGAAAAACTGTTTTTT
TRBJ2-2 few TRBV15 NA CATSREKRVTGELFF TGTGCCACCAGCAGAGAGAAGCGGGTCACCGGGGAGCTGTTTTTT
TRBJ2-1 NA TRBV11-3 NA CASSLGIYNEQFF TGTGCCAGCAGCTTAGGGATCTACAATGAGCAGTTCTTC
TRBJ2-1 NA TRBV4-2 TRBD1 CASSPRTGGDNEQFF TGTGCCAGCAGCCCTCGGACAGGGGGGGACAATGAGCAGTTCTTC
TRBJ1-2 NA TRBV6-5 NA CASSYSTFGDGYTF TGTGCCAGCAGTTACTCGACATTTGGAGATGGCTACACCTTC
TRBJ1-2 NA TRBV28 NA CASSLGARENGYTF TGTGCCAGCAGTTTAGGGGCCAGGGAGAATGGCTACACCTTC
TRBJ1-1 NA TRBV5-1 NA CASRTDGGRNTEAFF TGCGCCAGCAGGACTGACGGAGGGAGGAACACTGAAGCTTTCTTT
TRBJ2-7 once TRBV15 TRBD1 CATSRLSGQNYEQYF TGTGCCACCAGTCGGCTATCGGGACAGAACTACGAGCAGTACTTC
TRBJ1-3 NA TRBV29-1 TRBD1 CSVQGAGNTIYF TGCAGCGTCCAGGGGGCTGGAAACACCATATATTTT
TRBJ1-4 NA TRBV5-1 NA CASSLMPGATNEKLFF TGCGCCAGCAGCTTGATGCCAGGCGCGACTAATGAAAAACTGTTTTTT
TRBJ1-2 NA TRBV7-2 NA CASSLQGIGGYTF TGTGCCAGCAGCTTACAGGGGATCGGAGGCTACACCTTC
TRBJ2-1 once TRBV2 NA CASSELATGGEQFF TGTGCCAGCAGTGAATTAGCGACGGGCGGTGAGCAGTTCTTC
TRBJ2-1 NA TRBV5-1 TRBD1 CASSVRDRGHEQFF TGCGCCAGCAGCGTCCGGGACAGGGGCCATGAGCAGTTCTTC
TRBJ1-2 few TRBV11-2 TRBD1 CASSPQLTGVGGYTF TGTGCCAGCAGCCCCCAACTGACAGGGGTCGGCGGCTACACCTTC
TRBJ1-6 NA TRBV28 NA CASSRVGNSPLHF TGTGCCAGCAGCAGGGTGGGTAATTCACCCCTCCACTTT
TRBJ2-1 once TRBV5-1 NA CASSLLAGRGNEQFF TGCGCCAGCAGCTTGTTGGCAGGGCGAGGTAATGAGCAGTTCTTC
TRBJ1-1 once TRBV6-6 TRBD1 CASSNYQGASTEAFF TGTGCCAGCAGCAATTATCAGGGGGCTAGCACTGAAGCTTTCTTT
TRBJ2-1 NA TRBV5-1 TRBD2 CASSLVVAGGRDEQFF TGCGCCAGCAGCTTGGTAGTAGCGGGGGGTAGGGATGAGCAGTTCTTC
TRBJ2-3 NA TRBV5-5 NA CASSLTGRTDTQYF TGTGCCAGCAGCCTCACAGGACGCACAGATACGCAGTATTTT
TRBJ1-5 NA TRBV15 TRBD1 CATSKGTGSNQPQHF TGTGCCACCAGCAAGGGGACAGGGAGCAATCAGCCCCAGCATTTT
TRBJ2-2 NA TRBV5-1 NA CASSVGRSGAADGELFF TGCGCCAGCAGCGTAGGACGATCGGGGGCCGCCGACGGGGAGCTGTTTTTT
TRBJ1-1 NA TRBV27 NA CASSLLGWTNTEAFF TGTGCCAGCAGTTTGCTAGGGTGGACGAACACTGAAGCTTTCTTT
TRBJ2-1 NA TRBV7-2 TRBD2 CASSTHSGGTNEQFF TGTGCCAGCAGCACCCACAGCGGGGGGACGAATGAGCAGTTCTTC
TRBJ2-7 NA TRBV5-1 TRBD1 CASSTGQGHEQYF TGCGCCAGCAGCACGGGACAGGGGCACGAGCAGTACTTC
TRBJ2-7 NA TRBV7-2 NA CASSLNEGGVGYEQYF TGTGCCAGCAGCTTAAATGAGGGGGGGGTAGGGTACGAGCAGTACTTC
TRBJ1-2 NA TRBV30 NA CAWRNGGGWGYTF TGTGCCTGGCGAAATGGGGGAGGTTGGGGCTACACCTTC
TRBJ2-2 NA TRBV7-3 NA CASSLGRAPGELFF TGTGCCAGCAGCTTAGGGCGAGCTCCCGGGGAGCTGTTTTTT
TRBJ2-7 NA TRBV6-1 TRBD2 CASSQRGLSYEQYF TGTGCCAGCAGCCAGCGGGGGCTCTCCTACGAGCAGTACTTC
TRBJ2-3 NA TRBV10-3 NA CAISVVEPGSTDTQYF TGTGCCATCAGTGTAGTAGAGCCGGGGAGCACAGATACGCAGTATTTT
TRBJ1-1 NA TRBV7-2 TRBD1 CASSFSRDREAFF TGTGCCAGCAGCTTCTCACGGGACAGAGAAGCTTTCTTT
TRBJ1-2 NA TRBV9 TRBD1 CASSGGDRGVIGAGYTF TGTGCCAGCAGCGGGGGGGACAGGGGCGTCATCGGAGCTGGCTACACCTTC